One sample yielded the 3 T cell receptor beta chains listed below, sequenced in a study of CD8+ T cells in alopecia areata. Sequencing relied on a cDNA template that was reverse transcribed from extracted RNA. Using immunoSEQ multiplex PCR, the repertoire was profiled, and TCRdb retains in-frame clones only, with some absent. Of just over 150,000 clones in the sample, under 60% were seen once. This specimen was CD8+ T cells sorted from blood, taken at week 0. The receptors stem from a human donor with alopecia areata.

In this sample, this clone turned up once. V gene TRBV4-3 combines with J gene TRBJ2-3, with D uncertain. V lost 0 bases and J lost 4, with 8 bases in between. CDR3 length equals 14 residues. Germline V CDR1 and CDR2: LGHNA, YSLEER. CDR3 region: CASSQELSPDTQYF. CDR3 sequence (DNA): TGCGCCAGCAGCCAAGAGCTGAGCCCAGATACGCAGTATTTT.

The V gene is TRBV29-1, the J gene TRBJ1-5; 7 nucleotides match TRBD1. This CDR3 region has 13 residues. From germline, CDR1 is SQVTM and CDR2 ANQGSEA. V lost 3 bases and J lost 4; bases outside the gene matches: 3. CDR3 residues: CSVETGRNQPQHF. CDR3 DNA: TGCAGCGTTGAGACAGGGCGGAATCAGCCCCAGCATTTT.

J is TRBJ2-4 and V is TRBV2; D might be TRBD1 (6 bases). Germline V gene sequence: CDR1 SNHLY, CDR2 FYNNEI. CDR3 length equals 15 residues. Trimming left V 1 base short and J 6 bases short, with 13 bases between. This CDR3 reads CASSEGTGKGNIQYF. DNA of the CDR3: TGTGCCAGCAGTGAAGGTACAGGGAAAGGAAACATTCAGTACTTC.